These 25 T cell receptor beta chains were sequenced from one sample in a study of cytomegalovirus exposure and HLA in healthy donors. The PCR employed 60 Vbeta primers together with 13 Jbeta primers. Clones were sequenced by immunoSEQ multiplex PCR, and TCRdb holds only the in-frame ones, with some missing. The table shows about 140,000 clones, with roughly three quarters occurring only once. The sample consisted of PBMCs. The origin of the receptors is a male donor in good health and CMV-seronegative.

This clone was recorded only once. V is TRBV19 and J is TRBJ2-6; no firm D call. The CDR3 spans 13 residues. Germline CDR1 LNHDA, CDR2 SQIVND (reference sequence). V lost 7 bases, J lost 0 bases, and 4 bases lay in between. The CDR3 DNA reads TGTGCCAGTACCCACTCTGGGGCCAACGTCCTGACTTTC. Its protein product is CASTHSGANVLTF.

The CDR3 region has the DNA TGCGCCAGCAGCATCGGGACAATCTCACCCCTCCACTTT. Residues: CASSIGTISPLHF. This chain joins TRBV5-1 and TRBJ1-6; TRBD1 might be the D (6 bases). This CDR3 comprises 13 residues. Germline V lookup: CDR1 SGHRS, CDR2 YFSETQ. With 4 bases removed from V and 10 bases from J, the gap between germline ends came to 12 bases.

The rearrangement joins TRBV5-5 to TRBJ1-1; D is perhaps TRBD1 (6 bases). The CDR3 has 15 amino acids. In germline, CDR1 is SGHKS, CDR2 YYEKEE (reference sequence). The V gene lost 6 bases and the J gene lost 4 bases, with 19 bases spanning the gap. CDR3 coding DNA: TGTGCCAGCACCCCCGGGCAGGGGTTGAGCACTGAAGCTTTCTTT. This encodes CASTPGQGLSTEAFF.

The gene calls are TRBV7-9 and TRBJ2-3; the match to TRBD1 covers 7 bases. Germline trimming cut 5 bases from V and 1 base from J; bases unmatched to any gene: 3. The CDR3 is 14 amino acids. Germline CDR1 and CDR2: SEHNR and FQNEAQ (reference sequence). CDR3 residues: CASSQGQGTDTQYF. As DNA, the CDR3 is TGTGCCAGCAGCCAAGGACAGGGCACAGATACGCAGTATTTT.

The V gene is TRBV18, the J gene TRBJ2-1; D may be TRBD1 (6 bases). This CDR3 is 16 amino acids long. Germline loops: CDR1 KGHSH, CDR2 LQKENI. V shed 2 bases and J shed 8 bases, with 19 bases lying between them. The chain's CDR3 is CASSPSPRGGEYEQFF. The CDR3 coding sequence is TGTGCCAGCTCACCAAGCCCCCGAGGGGGAGAATATGAGCAGTTCTTC.

This chain connects TRBV18 to TRBJ2-5; D is unresolved. The CDR3 sequence is 13 residues long. Germline V gene sequence: CDR1 KGHSH, CDR2 LQKENI. Deletions cut 4 bases from V and 2 bases from J, with 8 bases between. For the CDR3, the DNA is TGTGCCAGCTCACGAGAAGTACAAGAGACCCAGTACTTC. It codes for CASSREVQETQYF.

V is TRBV27 and J is TRBJ2-7, with 9 nucleotides matching TRBD1. The CDR3 has 14 residues. Germline trimming cut 4 bases from V and 5 bases from J; bases unmatched to any gene: 6. Germline V CDR1 and CDR2: MNHEY, SMNVEV (reference sequence). CDR3 sequence: CASSSGQGLNEQYF. In nucleotides, the CDR3 is TGTGCCAGCAGTTCCGGACAGGGGCTCAACGAGCAGTACTTC.

This clone was observed a few times. The chain combines TRBV5-3 with TRBJ2-7, with D perhaps TRBD1 (6 bases). TRBV5-3 is designated an ORF whose function remains uncertain. The ends were cut back, 3 bases at V and 2 bases at J, with 6 bases in the middle. The CDR3 runs 12 residues. The CDR3 DNA sequence: TGTGCCAGAAGCTGGGACACCTACGAGCAGTACTTC. Amino acids: CARSWDTYEQYF.

V and J are TRBV7-2 and TRBJ2-5, with 10 bases lining up with TRBD2. The CDR3 is 15 amino acids. V shed 3 bases and J 2 bases; nucleotides not matched to a gene: 3. The germline V gene has CDR1 SGHTA and CDR2 FQGNSA. The CDR3 DNA reads as TGTGCCAGCAGCTTTAGCGGGGGGACACAAGAGACCCAGTACTTC. This sequence encodes CASSFSGGTQETQYF.

The rearrangement uses TRBV7-2 and TRBJ1-2; D is possibly TRBD1 (5 bases). The CDR3 has 19 residues. V lost 2 bases and J 4 bases, leaving 26 bases between the germline ends. Germline V lookup: CDR1 SGHTA, CDR2 FQGNSA. DNA of the CDR3: TGTGCCAGCAGCTTATTCGGACCCGGACCGGGGGTTATGACCTATGGCTACACCTTC. Its protein product is CASSLFGPGPGVMTYGYTF.

The chain couples TRBV29-1 to TRBJ2-7; 9 nucleotides agree with TRBD1. CDR3 length: 12 residues. V dropped 5 bases and J dropped 5; count of bases not matched to a gene: 4. CDR1 and CDR2 (germline): SQVTM, ANQGSEA. The CDR3 DNA sequence: TGCAGCGTTACTACAGGGGGCCACGAGCAGTACTTC. Encoded protein: CSVTTGGHEQYF.

V usage is TRBV30 and J usage is TRBJ1-6; 9 bases are shared with TRBD1. The CDR3 runs to 15 residues. The V segment lost 1 base and the J segment 7 bases; nucleotides outside the gene matches: 5. The germline V gene encodes CDR1 GTSNPN and CDR2 SVGIG (reference sequence). The CDR3 sequence is CAWSAKGQGNSPLHF. In nucleotides, the CDR3 is TGTGCCTGGAGTGCCAAGGGACAGGGAAATTCACCCCTCCACTTT. Looking up the rest from reference TRBV30 and TRBJ1-6 gives the full variable domain: SQTIHQWPATLVQPVGSPLSLECTVEGTSNPNLYWYRQAAGRGLQLLFYSVGIGQISSEVPQNLSASRPQDRQFILSSKKLLLSDSGFYLCAWSAKGQGNSPLHFGNGTRLTVT.

About this clone itself: Other DNA sequences within the sample encode an identical CDR3. The J gene is TRBJ2-1, the V gene TRBV27, with 10 bases fitting TRBD2. Germline V gene data show CDR1 as MNHEY and CDR2 as SMNVEV (reference sequence). Germline trimming cut 5 bases from V and 3 bases from J; bases unmatched to any gene: 4. This CDR3 is built from 15 residues. CDR3 region: CASSPQRGGYNEQFF. The CDR3 nucleotides read TGTGCCAGCAGTCCCCAGCGGGGGGGCTACAATGAGCAGTTCTTC.

This clone was seen a few times. Other DNA variants within this sample encode the same CDR3. The chain carries TRBV5-1 and TRBJ2-7; a weak D match, TRBD1 (5 bases). This CDR3 is 13 amino acids long. Germline CDR1 SGHRS, CDR2 YFSETQ. The ends were cut back, 0 bases at V and 3 bases at J, with 7 bases in the middle. The CDR3 sequence is CASSLGQLYEQYF. CDR3 DNA: TGCGCCAGCAGCTTGGGACAGCTCTACGAGCAGTACTTC.

The chain has TRBV6-4 and TRBJ2-3; TRBD1 aligns across 9 bases. The CDR3 covers 16 residues. Trimming cost V 3 bases and J 4 bases; bases outside gene matches: 8. Germline V lookup: CDR1 MRHNA, CDR2 SNTAGT. In nucleotides, the CDR3 is TGTGCCAGCAGTGAGCTTCCGGGACAGGGCCCAGATACGCAGTATTTT. Translating gives CASSELPGQGPDTQYF.

The CDR3 DNA sequence: TGCGCCAGCAGTGAAGGACAGGGGACTTGGAACATTCAGTACTTC. Its translation: CASSEGQGTWNIQYF. V gene TRBV10-1 combines with J gene TRBJ2-4, with 9 bases matching TRBD1. The germline gives CDR1 WNHNN, CDR2 SYGVQD (reference sequence). The junction had 7 bases not matched to a gene; V was cut back by 3 bases and J by 7 bases. CDR3 length: 15 amino acids.

Points on this clone: Other DNA sequences in the same sample also yield this CDR3. The rearrangement joins TRBV19 to TRBJ1-5, with D possibly matching TRBD1 (6 bases). Germline V gene data show CDR1 as LNHDA and CDR2 as SQIVND (reference sequence). Trimming cost V 2 bases and J 4 bases, with 9 bases left between them. This CDR3 has 14 amino acids. CDR3 coding DNA: TGTGCCAGTAGTATAAGGGACACAAATCAGCCCCAGCATTTT. It codes for CASSIRDTNQPQHF.

The J gene is TRBJ1-1, the V gene TRBV19, with 8 bases aligning to TRBD1. Germline assignment: CDR1 LNHDA and CDR2 SQIVND (reference sequence). V lost 2 bases to trimming and J lost 1 base; unmatched junction nucleotides: 12. This CDR3 is 18 amino acids long. This chain's CDR3 is CASSIRGSQGAWNTEAFF. CDR3 sequence (DNA): TGTGCCAGTAGTATAAGGGGAAGTCAGGGGGCATGGAACACTGAAGCTTTCTTT.

This clone was counted once. V gene TRBV4-3 combines with J gene TRBJ2-7; 10 bases match TRBD1. Per the germline V gene, CDR1 is LGHNA and CDR2 is YSLEER. The J segment lost 4 bases and the V segment lost 4 bases, leaving 7 bases of the junction unmatched. The CDR3 is 15 residues long. CDR3 region: CASSLLTGGLYEQYF. DNA of the CDR3: TGCGCCAGCAGCCTCCTGACAGGGGGCTTGTACGAGCAGTACTTC.

The rearrangement joins TRBV15 to TRBJ1-4, with 9 bases lining up with TRBD1. J lost 8 bases, V lost 1 base, and 8 bases had no gene match. CDR3 size: 16 residues. Germline assignment: CDR1 LNHNV and CDR2 YYDKDF (reference sequence). In DNA, the CDR3 is TGTGCCACCAGCAGAGGGCTGGACAGGGGCCTGGAAAAACTGTTTTTT. Encoded protein: CATSRGLDRGLEKLFF.

V gene TRBV5-4 combines with J gene TRBJ1-1, with 8 bases identical to TRBD1. The CDR3 is 15 amino acids. Germline lookup yields CDR1 SGHNT and CDR2 YYREEE (reference sequence). V trimming: 0 bases; J trimming: 1 base; junction bases outside the gene matches: 2. For the CDR3, the DNA is TGTGCCAGCAGCTTGGCGGACAGGGCGAACACTGAAGCTTTCTTT. Translated: CASSLADRANTEAFF.

The chain employs TRBV5-8 and TRBJ1-1; 8 bases line up with TRBD1. Germline lookup yields CDR1 SGHTS and CDR2 YDEGEE. CDR3 length: 13 residues. J lost 8 bases, V lost 4 bases, and 7 bases had no gene match. The CDR3: CASSPNRDREAFF. CDR3 nucleotide sequence: TGTGCCAGCAGCCCAAATAGGGACAGGGAAGCTTTCTTT.

The J gene is TRBJ1-6, the V gene TRBV7-9; D ambiguous. This CDR3 contains 12 residues. Germline CDR1 SEHNR, CDR2 FQNEAQ (reference sequence). Trimming removed 1 base at V and 13 bases at J, with 8 bases between. CDR3 nucleotide sequence: TGTGCCAGCAGCTTAGAAGCGTATCCCCTCCACTTT. Translation: CASSLEAYPLHF.

This clone has a single count. This chain connects TRBV9 to TRBJ1-2; the D is unclear. The CDR3 length is 13 residues. Trimming removed 4 bases at V and 8 bases at J, with 15 bases between. The germline V gene encodes CDR1 SGDLS and CDR2 YYNGEE. The CDR3 DNA follows: TGTGCCAGCAGCCCCGGGAACCTATGGGGCTACACCTTC. This gives the protein CASSPGNLWGYTF.

This clone was seen a few times. The chain carries TRBV6-5 and TRBJ2-1, with TRBD2 as a possible D gene (5 bases). In germline, CDR1 is MNHEY, CDR2 SVGAGI. V lost 2 bases and J 6 bases, leaving 8 bases between the germline ends. The CDR3 is 13 residues long. For the CDR3, the DNA is TGTGCCAGCAGTTACGGCGGGCCCAATGAGCAGTTCTTC. Translated, it gives CASSYGGPNEQFF.